The clone carrying this T cell receptor beta chain has only a few counts. Antigen specificity is unknown. Trimming pared 5 bases from V and 0 bases from J, leaving 23 bases between. The V gene's germline CDR1 is MNHEY and CDR2 SVGAGI. The CDR3 is made up of 18 amino acids. Unfractionated whole blood was the source of the extracted total RNA. The data belong to a study of human T cells and chemical hapten exposure. Study findings and constraints: Sensitizing to DPC left TCRs with a frequency above 1 in 1000 unaltered.

Individual cDNA molecules received unique molecular identifiers in the library. As handled by the study authors: There were a median of approximately 100,000 TCRs per sample, with a range from about 23,224 to 690,600. A single record per CDR3 protein comes from TCRdb applying MiXCR to the 5' RACE reads. The V and J calls were not made by the authors but by TCRdb's processing. This sample has tens of thousands of distinct CDR3 sequences, with roughly 15% found just once. The gene calls are TRBV6-5 and TRBJ2-7; D is unresolved. The TCR was taken from a female donor in good health. CDR3 DNA sequence: TGTGCCAGCAGTCGCTCCACTTTCCGTTTGCGGAGCTCCTACGAGCAGTACTTC. Translating gives CASSRSTFRLRSSYEQYF.